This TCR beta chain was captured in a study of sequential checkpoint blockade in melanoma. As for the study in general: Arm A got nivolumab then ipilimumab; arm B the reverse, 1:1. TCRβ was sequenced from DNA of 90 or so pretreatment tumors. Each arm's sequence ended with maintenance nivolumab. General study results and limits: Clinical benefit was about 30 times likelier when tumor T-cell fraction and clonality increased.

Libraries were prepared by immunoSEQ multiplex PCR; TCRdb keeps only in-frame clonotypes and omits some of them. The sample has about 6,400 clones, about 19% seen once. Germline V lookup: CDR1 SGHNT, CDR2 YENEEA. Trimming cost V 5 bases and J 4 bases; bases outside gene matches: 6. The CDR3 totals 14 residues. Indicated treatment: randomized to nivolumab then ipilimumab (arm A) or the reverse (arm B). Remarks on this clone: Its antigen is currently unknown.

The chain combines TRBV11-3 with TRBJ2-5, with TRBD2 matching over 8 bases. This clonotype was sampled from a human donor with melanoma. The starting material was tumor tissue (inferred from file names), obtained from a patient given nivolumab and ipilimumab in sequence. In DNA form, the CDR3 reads TGTGCCAGCAGCGCCGGGGGGGCGAGAGAGACCCAGTACTTC. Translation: CASSAGGARETQYF.